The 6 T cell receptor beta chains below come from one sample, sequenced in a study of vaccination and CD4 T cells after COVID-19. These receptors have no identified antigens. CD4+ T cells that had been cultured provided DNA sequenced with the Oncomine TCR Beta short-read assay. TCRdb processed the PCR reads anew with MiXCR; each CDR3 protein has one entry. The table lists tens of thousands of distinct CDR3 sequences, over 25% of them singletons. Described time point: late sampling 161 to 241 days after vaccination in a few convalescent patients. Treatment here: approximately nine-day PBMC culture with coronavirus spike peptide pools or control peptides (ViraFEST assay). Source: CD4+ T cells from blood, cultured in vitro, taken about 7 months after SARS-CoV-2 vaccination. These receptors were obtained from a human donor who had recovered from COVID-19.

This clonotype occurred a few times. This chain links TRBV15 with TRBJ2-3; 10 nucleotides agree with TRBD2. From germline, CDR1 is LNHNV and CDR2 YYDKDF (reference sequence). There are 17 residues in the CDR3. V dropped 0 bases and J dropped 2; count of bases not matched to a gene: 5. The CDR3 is CATSREAGGRNTDTQYF. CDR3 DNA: TGTGCCACCAGCAGAGAAGCGGGAGGGCGTAACACAGATACGCAGTATTTT.

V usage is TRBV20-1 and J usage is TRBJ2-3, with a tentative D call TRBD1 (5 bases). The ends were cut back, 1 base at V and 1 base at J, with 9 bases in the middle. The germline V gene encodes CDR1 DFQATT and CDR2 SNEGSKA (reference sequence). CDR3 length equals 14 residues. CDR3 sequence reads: CSARGQSGTDTQYF. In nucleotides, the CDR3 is TGCAGTGCTAGAGGACAGTCTGGCACAGATACGCAGTATTTT.

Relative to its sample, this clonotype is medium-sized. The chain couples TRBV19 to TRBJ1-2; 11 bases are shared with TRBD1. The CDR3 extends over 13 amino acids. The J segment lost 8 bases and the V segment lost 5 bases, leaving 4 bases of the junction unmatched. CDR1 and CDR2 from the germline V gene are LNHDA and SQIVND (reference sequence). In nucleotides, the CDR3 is TGTGCCAGTAGTCCGGGACAGGGGGTCGGCTACACCTTC. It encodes CASSPGQGVGYTF.

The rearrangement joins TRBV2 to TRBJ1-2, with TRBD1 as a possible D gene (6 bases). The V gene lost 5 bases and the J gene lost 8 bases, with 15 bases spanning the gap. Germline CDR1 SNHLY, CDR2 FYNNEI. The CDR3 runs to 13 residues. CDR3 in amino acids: CASSTGDIYGYTF. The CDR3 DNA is TGTGCCAGCAGTACGGGGGACATCTACGGCTACACCTTC.

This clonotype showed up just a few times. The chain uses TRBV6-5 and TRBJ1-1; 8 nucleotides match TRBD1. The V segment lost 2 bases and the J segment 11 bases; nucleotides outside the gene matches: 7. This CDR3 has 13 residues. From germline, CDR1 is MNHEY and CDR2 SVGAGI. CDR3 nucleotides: TGTGCCAGCAGTTACCCGGGACAGGCTGCCGCTTTCTTT. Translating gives CASSYPGQAAAFF.

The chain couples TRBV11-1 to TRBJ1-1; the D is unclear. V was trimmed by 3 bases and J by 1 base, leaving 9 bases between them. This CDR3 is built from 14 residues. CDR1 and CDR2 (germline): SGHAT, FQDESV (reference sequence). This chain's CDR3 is CASSFRGENTEAFF. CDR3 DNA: TGTGCCAGCAGCTTCCGCGGGGAGAACACTGAAGCTTTCTTT.